This TCR beta chain was recorded in a study of blood T cell repertoires in COVID-19. CDR1 SGHRS and CDR2 YFSETQ come from the germline V gene. The CDR3 is 10 amino acids. This clone was observed a single time. An end of the junction does not agree with germline; a read error may underlie this. The repertoire was sequenced with immunoSEQ multiplex PCR; TCRdb's copy has only in-frame clones and lacks some. The table includes more than 65,000 clones, roughly 89% detected once. The sequence came from an elderly woman with active or convalescent COVID-19. The genes are TRBV5-1 and TRBJ1-2, with D uncertain. The sequenced material came from peripheral blood. CDR3 residues: CASSFATESF. The CDR3 DNA sequence: TGCGCCAGCAGCTTTGCCACAGAGTCCTTC.